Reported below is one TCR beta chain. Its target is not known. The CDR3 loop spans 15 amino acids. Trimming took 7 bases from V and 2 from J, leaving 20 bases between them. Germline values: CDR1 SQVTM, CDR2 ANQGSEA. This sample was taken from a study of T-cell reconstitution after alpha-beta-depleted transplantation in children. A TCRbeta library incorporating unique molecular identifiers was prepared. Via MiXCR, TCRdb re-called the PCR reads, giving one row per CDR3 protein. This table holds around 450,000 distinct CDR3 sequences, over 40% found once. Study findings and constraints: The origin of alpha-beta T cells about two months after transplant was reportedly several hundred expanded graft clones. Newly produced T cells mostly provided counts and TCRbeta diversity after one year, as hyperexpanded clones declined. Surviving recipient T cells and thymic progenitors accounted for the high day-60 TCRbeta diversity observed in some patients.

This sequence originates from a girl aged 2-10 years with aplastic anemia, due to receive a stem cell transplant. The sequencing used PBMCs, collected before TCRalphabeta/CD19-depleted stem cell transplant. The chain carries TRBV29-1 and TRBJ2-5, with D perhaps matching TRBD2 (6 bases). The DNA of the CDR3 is TGCAGCGCCACCGATCGGGGGAGGCCTCAAGAGACCCAGTACTTC. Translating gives CSATDRGRPQETQYF.